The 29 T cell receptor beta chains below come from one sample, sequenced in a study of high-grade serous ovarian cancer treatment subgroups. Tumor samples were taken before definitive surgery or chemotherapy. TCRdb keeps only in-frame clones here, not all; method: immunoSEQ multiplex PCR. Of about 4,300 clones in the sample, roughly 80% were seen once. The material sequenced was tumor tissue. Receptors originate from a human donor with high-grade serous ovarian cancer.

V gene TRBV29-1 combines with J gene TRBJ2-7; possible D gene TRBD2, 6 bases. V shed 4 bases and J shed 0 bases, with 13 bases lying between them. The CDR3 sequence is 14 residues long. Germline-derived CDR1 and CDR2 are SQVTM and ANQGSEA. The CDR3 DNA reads TGCAGCGTTGCAGGGCTAGCGAACTCCTACGAGCAGTACTTC. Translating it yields CSVAGLANSYEQYF.

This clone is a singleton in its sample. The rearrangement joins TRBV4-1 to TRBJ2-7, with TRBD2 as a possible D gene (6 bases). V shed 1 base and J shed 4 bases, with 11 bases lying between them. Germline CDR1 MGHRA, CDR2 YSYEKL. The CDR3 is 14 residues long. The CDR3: CASSQAGVIYEQYF. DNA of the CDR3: TGCGCCAGCAGCCAAGCGGGAGTCATTTACGAGCAGTACTTC.

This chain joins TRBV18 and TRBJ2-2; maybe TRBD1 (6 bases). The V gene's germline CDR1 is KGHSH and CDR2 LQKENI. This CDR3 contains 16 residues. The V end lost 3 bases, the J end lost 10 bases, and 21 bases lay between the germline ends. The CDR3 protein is CASSPQSGQMMEELFF. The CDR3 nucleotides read TGTGCCAGCTCACCGCAATCGGGACAAATGATGGAGGAGCTGTTTTTT.

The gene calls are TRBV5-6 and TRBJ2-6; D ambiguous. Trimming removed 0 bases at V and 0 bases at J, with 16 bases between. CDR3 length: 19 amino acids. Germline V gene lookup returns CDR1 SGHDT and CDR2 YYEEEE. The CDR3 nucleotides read TGTGCCAGCAGCTTGGCTGCACGAGCCTTCAACTCTGGGGCCAACGTCCTGACTTTC. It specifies CASSLAARAFNSGANVLTF.

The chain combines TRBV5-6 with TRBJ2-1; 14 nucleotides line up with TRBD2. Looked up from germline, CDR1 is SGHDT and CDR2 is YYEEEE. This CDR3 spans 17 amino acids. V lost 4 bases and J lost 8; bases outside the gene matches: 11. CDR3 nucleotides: TGTGCCAGCAGCAAGAGACTAGCGGGAGGGCTAACCGATGAGCAGTTCTTC. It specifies CASSKRLAGGLTDEQFF.

The CDR3 spells CASSRRADTEAFF. The CDR3 nucleotides are TGTGCCAGCAGCCGACGGGCGGACACTGAAGCTTTCTTT. The genes are TRBV7-3 and TRBJ1-1; D not resolved. V lost 5 bases, J lost 3 bases, and 10 bases lay in between. This CDR3 is 13 amino acids long. CDR1 SGHTA and CDR2 FQGTGA come from the germline V gene.

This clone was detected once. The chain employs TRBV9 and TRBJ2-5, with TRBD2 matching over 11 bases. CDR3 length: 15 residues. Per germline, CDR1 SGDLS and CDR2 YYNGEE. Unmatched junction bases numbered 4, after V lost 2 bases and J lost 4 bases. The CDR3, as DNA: TGTGCCAGCAGCGTGGATAGCGGGAGGGGAGAGACCCAGTACTTC. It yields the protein CASSVDSGRGETQYF.

CDR3 loop: CASRIYADTQYF. DNA for the CDR3: TGTGCCAGCAGGATTTACGCAGATACGCAGTATTTT. The rearrangement uses TRBV6-6 and TRBJ2-3; unclear D gene. CDR3 length: 12 residues. From germline, CDR1 is MNHNY and CDR2 SVGAGI (reference sequence). Trimming left V 6 bases short and J 4 bases short, with 8 bases between.

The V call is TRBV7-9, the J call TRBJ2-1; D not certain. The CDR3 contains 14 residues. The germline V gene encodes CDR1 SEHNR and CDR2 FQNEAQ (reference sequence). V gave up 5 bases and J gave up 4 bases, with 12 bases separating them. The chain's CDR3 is CASSQSIHYNEQFF. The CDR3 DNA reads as TGTGCCAGCAGCCAAAGTATCCATTACAATGAGCAGTTCTTC.

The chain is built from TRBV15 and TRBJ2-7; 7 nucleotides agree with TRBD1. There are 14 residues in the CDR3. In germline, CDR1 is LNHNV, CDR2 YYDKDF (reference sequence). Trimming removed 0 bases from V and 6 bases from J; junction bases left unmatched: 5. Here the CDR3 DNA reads TGTGCCACCAGCAGAGATTACCACAGGGGCGAGCAGTACGTC. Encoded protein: CATSRDYHRGEQYV.

Here the CDR3 DNA reads TGTGCCAGCAGGAACTCCTACGAGCAGTACGTC. This sequence encodes CASRNSYEQYV. The V and J genes are TRBV27 and TRBJ2-7; no clear D gene. The ends were cut back, 6 bases at V and 0 bases at J, with 3 bases in the middle. The CDR3 loop spans 11 amino acids. CDR1 MNHEY and CDR2 SMNVEV come from the germline V gene (reference sequence).

The CDR3 coding sequence is TGTGCCAGCAGTTTGGACCTTCGGGAGACCCAGTACTTC. Amino acids: CASSLDLRETQYF. V gene TRBV2 combines with J gene TRBJ2-5; no clear D gene. V gave up 5 bases and J gave up 5 bases, with 12 bases separating them. This CDR3 is 13 amino acids long. Germline CDR1 SNHLY, CDR2 FYNNEI.

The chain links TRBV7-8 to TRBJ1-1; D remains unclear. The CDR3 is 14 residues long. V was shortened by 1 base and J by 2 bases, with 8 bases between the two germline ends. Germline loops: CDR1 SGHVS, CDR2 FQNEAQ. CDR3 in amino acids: CASSLGPGNTEAFF. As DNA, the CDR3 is TGTGCCAGCAGCTTAGGGCCGGGAAACACTGAAGCTTTCTTT.

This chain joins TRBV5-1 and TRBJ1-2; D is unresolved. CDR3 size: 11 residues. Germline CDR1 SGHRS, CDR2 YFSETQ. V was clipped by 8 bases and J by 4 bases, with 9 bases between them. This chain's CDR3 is CASGPFYGYTF. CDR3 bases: TGCGCCAGTGGACCGTTCTATGGCTACACCTTC.

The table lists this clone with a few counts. The CDR3 loop is CASSPMHANNEQFF. The CDR3 region has the DNA TGCGCCAGCAGCCCAATGCATGCCAACAATGAGCAGTTCTTC. The V gene is TRBV4-3, the J gene TRBJ2-1; D remains unclear. Germline V gives CDR1 LGHNA, CDR2 YSLEER. This CDR3 is built from 14 residues. V gave up 4 bases and J gave up 5 bases, with 12 bases separating them.

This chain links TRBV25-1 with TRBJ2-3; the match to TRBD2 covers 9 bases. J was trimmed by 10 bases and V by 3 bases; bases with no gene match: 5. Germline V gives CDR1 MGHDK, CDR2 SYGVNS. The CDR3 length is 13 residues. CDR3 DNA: TGTGCCAGCAGTGATACGGGACTAGCAGCGCAGTATTTT. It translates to CASSDTGLAAQYF.

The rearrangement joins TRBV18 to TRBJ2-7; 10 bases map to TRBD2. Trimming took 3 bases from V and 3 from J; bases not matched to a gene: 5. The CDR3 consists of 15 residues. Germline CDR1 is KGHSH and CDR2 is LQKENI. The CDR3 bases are TGTGCCAGCTCACCTGGACTAGCGGAGAACTACGAGCAGTACTTC. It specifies CASSPGLAENYEQYF. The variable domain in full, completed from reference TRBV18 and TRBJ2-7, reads NAGVMQNPRHLVRRRGQEARLRCSPMKGHSHVYWYRQLPEEGLKFMVYLQKENIIDESGMPKERFSAEFPKEGPSILRIQQVVRGDSAAYFCASSPGLAENYEQYFGPGTRLTVT.

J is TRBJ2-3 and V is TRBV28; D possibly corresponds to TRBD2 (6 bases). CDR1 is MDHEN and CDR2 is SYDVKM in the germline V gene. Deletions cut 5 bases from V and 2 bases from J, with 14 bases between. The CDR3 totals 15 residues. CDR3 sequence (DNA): TGTGCCAGCAGTGCCCCGAGCGGGCTCACAGATACGCAGTATTTT. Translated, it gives CASSAPSGLTDTQYF.

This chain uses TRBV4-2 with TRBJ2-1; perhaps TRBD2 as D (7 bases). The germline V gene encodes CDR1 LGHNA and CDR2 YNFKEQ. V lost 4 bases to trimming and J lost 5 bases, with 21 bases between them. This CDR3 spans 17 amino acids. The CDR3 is CASSLPTGLAGHNEQFF. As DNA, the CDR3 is TGTGCCAGCAGCCTTCCGACAGGTTTAGCGGGCCACAATGAGCAGTTCTTC.

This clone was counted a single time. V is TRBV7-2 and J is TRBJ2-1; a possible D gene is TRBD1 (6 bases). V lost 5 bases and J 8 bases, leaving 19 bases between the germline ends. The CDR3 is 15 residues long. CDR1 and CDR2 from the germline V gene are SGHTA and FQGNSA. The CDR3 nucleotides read TGTGCCAGCAGCATTAACCGTTCAGGGGTAGATGAGCAGTTCTTC. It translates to CASSINRSGVDEQFF.

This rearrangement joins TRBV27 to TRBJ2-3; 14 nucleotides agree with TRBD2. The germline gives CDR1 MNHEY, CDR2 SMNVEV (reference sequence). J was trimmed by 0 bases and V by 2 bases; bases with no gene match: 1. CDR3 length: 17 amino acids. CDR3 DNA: TGTGCCAGCAGTTTAGGGACTAGCGGGAGAAGCACAGATACGCAGTATTTT. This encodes CASSLGTSGRSTDTQYF.

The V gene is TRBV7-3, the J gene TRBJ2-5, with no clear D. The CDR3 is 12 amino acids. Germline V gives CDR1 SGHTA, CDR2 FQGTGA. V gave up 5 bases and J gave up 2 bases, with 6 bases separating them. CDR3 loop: CASSLDQETQYF. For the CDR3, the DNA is TGTGCCAGCAGCCTAGATCAAGAGACCCAGTACTTC. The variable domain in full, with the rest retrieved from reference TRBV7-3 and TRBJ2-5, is GAGVSQTPSNKVTEKGKYVELRCDPISGHTALYWYRQSLGQGPEFLIYFQGTGAADDSGLPNDRFFAVRPEGSVSTLKIQRTERGDSAVYLCASSLDQETQYFGPGTRLLVL.

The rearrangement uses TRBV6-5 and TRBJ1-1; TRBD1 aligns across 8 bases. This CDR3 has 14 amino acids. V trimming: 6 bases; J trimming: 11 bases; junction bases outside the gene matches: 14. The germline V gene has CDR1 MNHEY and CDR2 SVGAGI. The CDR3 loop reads CASRMADRGAAAFF. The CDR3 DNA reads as TGTGCCAGCAGGATGGCTGACAGGGGCGCAGCTGCTTTCTTT.

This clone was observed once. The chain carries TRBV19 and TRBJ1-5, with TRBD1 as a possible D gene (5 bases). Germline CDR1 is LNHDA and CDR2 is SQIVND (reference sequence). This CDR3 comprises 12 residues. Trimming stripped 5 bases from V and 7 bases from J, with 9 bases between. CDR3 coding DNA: TGTGCCAGTAGTGTCGGGGGACAGCCCCAGCATTTT. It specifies CASSVGGQPQHF. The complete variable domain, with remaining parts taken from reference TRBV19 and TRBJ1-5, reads DGGITQSPKYLFRKEGQNVTLSCEQNLNHDAMYWYRQDPGQGLRLIYYSQIVNDFQKGDIAEGYSVSREKKESFPLTVTSAQKNPTAFYLCASSVGGQPQHFGDGTRLSIL.

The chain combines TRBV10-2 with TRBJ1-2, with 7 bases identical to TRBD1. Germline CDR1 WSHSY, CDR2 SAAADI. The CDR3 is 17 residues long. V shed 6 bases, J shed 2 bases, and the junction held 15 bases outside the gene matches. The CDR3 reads CASRGADRVAINYGYTF. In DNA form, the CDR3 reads TGCGCCAGCAGGGGGGCTGACAGGGTAGCAATAAACTATGGCTACACCTTC.

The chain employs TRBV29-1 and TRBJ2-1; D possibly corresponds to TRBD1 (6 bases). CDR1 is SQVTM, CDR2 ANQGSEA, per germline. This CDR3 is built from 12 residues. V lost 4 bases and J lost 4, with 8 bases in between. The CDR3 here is CSVGQGYNEQFF. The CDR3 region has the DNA TGCAGCGTTGGGCAGGGGTACAATGAGCAGTTCTTC.

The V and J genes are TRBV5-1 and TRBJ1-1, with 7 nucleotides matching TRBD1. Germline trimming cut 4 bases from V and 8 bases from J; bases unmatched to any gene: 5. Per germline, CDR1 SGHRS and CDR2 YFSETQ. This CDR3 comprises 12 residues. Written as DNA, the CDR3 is TGCGCCAGCAGCCCCGAGACAGGGGAAGCTTTCTTT. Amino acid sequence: CASSPETGEAFF.

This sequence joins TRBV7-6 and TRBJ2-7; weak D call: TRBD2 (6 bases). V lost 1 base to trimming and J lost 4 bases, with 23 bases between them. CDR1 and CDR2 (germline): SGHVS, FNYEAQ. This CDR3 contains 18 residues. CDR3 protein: CASSLVYLRAGKNYEQYV. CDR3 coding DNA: TGTGCCAGCAGCTTAGTTTATCTTAGGGCGGGAAAAAATTACGAGCAGTACGTC.

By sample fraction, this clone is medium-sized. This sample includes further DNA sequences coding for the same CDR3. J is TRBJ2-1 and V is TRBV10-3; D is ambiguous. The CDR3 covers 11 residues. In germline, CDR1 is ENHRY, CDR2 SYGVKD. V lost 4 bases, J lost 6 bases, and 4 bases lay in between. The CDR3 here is CAISVGNEQFF. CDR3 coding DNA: TGTGCCATCAGTGTCGGCAATGAGCAGTTCTTC.